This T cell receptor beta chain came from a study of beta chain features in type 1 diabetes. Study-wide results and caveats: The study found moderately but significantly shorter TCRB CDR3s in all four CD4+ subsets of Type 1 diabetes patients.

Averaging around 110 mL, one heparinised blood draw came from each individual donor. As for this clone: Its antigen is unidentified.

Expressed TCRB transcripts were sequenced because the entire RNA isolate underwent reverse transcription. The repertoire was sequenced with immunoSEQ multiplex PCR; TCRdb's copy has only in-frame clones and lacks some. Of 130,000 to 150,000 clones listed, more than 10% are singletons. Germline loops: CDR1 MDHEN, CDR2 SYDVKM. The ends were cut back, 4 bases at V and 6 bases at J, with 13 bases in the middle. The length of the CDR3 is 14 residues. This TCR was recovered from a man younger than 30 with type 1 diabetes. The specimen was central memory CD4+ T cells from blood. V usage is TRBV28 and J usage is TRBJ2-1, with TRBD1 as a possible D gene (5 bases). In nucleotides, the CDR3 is TGTGCCAGCAGTTCACCCCGGACACGCAATGAGCAGTTCTTC. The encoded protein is CASSSPRTRNEQFF.